These 9 T cell receptor beta chains came from one sample sequenced in a study of radiotherapy plus CTLA-4 blockade in lung cancer. Profiling relied on immunoSEQ multiplex PCR, and the TCRdb table lists in-frame clones only, not all of them. The sample has 90,000 or so clones, about 80% seen once. This specimen was peripheral blood, taken from a patient treated with radiotherapy plus ipilimumab. These receptors were taken from a human donor with non-small cell lung cancer who had stable disease on radiotherapy plus ipilimumab.

This rearrangement joins TRBV4-1 to TRBJ1-5; 7 bases agree with TRBD1. Germline CDR1 and CDR2: MGHRA and YSYEKL. The CDR3 loop spans 17 amino acids. V trimming: 1 base; J trimming: 5 bases; junction bases outside the gene matches: 11. The CDR3 protein is CASSQGPTGCGDQPQHF. DNA of the CDR3: TGCGCCAGCAGCCAAGGACCGACAGGGTGCGGGGATCAGCCCCAGCATTTT.

This clone was seen only once. V usage is TRBV5-6 and J usage is TRBJ2-7; 7 bases map to TRBD1. The CDR3 has 13 residues. J gave up 3 bases and V 4 bases, and 4 bases lay outside the gene matches. Germline CDR1 SGHDT, CDR2 YYEEEE. The CDR3 DNA follows: TGTGCCAGCAGCACCCGGGACAGCTACGAGCAGTACTTC. This sequence encodes CASSTRDSYEQYF.

The table lists this clone with a count of one. The genes are TRBV28 and TRBJ2-7, with no clear D. Trimming shortened V by 3 bases and J by 6 bases, and 9 bases separated the two germline ends. CDR3 length equals 12 residues. The germline CDR1 and CDR2 sequences are MDHEN and SYDVKM. CDR3 amino acids: CASSFPFSEQYF. CDR3 in DNA: TGTGCCAGCAGTTTCCCCTTCAGCGAGCAGTACTTC.

The chain has TRBV2 and TRBJ2-7, with 7 bases fitting TRBD1. Germline V gene sequence: CDR1 SNHLY, CDR2 FYNNEI. After removal of 6 bases from V and 2 bases from J, the junction contained 4 bases not matched to a gene. The CDR3 consists of 13 residues. As DNA, the CDR3 is TGTGCCAGCAGGACAGGGCCCACCTACGAGCAGTACTTC. Translated, it gives CASRTGPTYEQYF.

In nucleotides, the CDR3 is TGCGCCAGCAGCCTAACGACAGGGGTCGGTCGGACTGAAGCTTTCTTT. It specifies CASSLTTGVGRTEAFF. The chain employs TRBV5-1 and TRBJ1-1; 8 nucleotides agree with TRBD1. Germline V gives CDR1 SGHRS, CDR2 YFSETQ. The CDR3 has 16 residues. J was trimmed by 5 bases and V by 4 bases; bases with no gene match: 13.

J is TRBJ2-7 and V is TRBV5-1; 9 bases map to TRBD1. From germline, CDR1 is SGHRS and CDR2 YFSETQ. The CDR3 spans 15 residues. Trimming cost V 2 bases and J 6 bases; bases outside gene matches: 9. The CDR3 reads CASSLGDRVSIEQYF. DNA for the CDR3: TGCGCCAGCAGCTTAGGGGACAGGGTCTCGATCGAGCAGTACTTC.

The CDR3 sequence: CASSLRVNEQFF. The CDR3 DNA reads TGCGCCAGCAGCTTGCGGGTCAATGAGCAGTTCTTC. This chain uses TRBV5-1 with TRBJ2-1; the D is unclear. Germline V gene sequence: CDR1 SGHRS, CDR2 YFSETQ. V shed 1 base and J shed 6 bases, with 5 bases lying between them. This CDR3 is 12 amino acids long.

This clone showed up just a few times. The junction and the germline gene differ at one end; a read error may be behind it. The chain is built from TRBV7-7 and TRBJ2-7; D gene unclear. Germline-derived CDR1 and CDR2 are SSHAT and FNYEAQ (reference sequence). This CDR3 region has 13 residues. The CDR3 DNA follows: TGTGCTAGCAGCTTAGATGGATCCTACGAGCAGTACTTC. This sequence encodes CASSLDGSYEQYF.

The gene calls are TRBV11-2 and TRBJ2-5; no definite D call. This CDR3 region has 13 residues. Deletions cut 0 bases from V and 7 bases from J, with 9 bases between. CDR1 and CDR2 (germline): SGHAT, FQNNGV. This CDR3 is CASSLESSRTQYF. For the CDR3, the DNA is TGTGCCAGCAGCTTAGAGAGTAGTCGGACCCAGTACTTC. The variable domain in full, with the rest retrieved from reference TRBV11-2 and TRBJ2-5, is EAGVAQSPRYKIIEKRQSVAFWCNPISGHATLYWYQQILGQGPKLLIQFQNNGVVDDSQLPKDRFSAERLKGVDSTLKIQPAKLEDSAVYLCASSLESSRTQYFGPGTRLLVL.